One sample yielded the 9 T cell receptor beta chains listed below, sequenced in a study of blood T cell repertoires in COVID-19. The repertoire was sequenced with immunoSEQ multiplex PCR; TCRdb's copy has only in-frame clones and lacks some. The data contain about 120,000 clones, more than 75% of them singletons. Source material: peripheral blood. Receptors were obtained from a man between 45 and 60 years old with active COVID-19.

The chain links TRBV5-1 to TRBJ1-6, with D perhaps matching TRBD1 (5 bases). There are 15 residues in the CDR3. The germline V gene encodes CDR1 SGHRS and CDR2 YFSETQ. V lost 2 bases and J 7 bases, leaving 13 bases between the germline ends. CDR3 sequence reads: CASSLPGTENSPLHF. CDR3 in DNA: TGCGCCAGCAGCTTACCCGGGACTGAGAATTCACCCCTCCACTTT.

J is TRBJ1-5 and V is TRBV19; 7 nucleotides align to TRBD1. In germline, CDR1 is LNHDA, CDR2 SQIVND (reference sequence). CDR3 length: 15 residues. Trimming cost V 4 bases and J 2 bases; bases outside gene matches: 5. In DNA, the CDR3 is TGTGCCAGTAGTAGGGACAGCCTTGGCAATCAGCCCCAGCATTTT. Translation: CASSRDSLGNQPQHF.

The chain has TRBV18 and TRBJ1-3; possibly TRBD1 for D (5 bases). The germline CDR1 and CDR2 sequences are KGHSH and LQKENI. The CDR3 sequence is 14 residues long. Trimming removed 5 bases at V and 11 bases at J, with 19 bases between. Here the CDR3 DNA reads TGTGCCAGCTCAGAAGCGACAGTGACGGATTCCATATATTTT. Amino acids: CASSEATVTDSIYF.

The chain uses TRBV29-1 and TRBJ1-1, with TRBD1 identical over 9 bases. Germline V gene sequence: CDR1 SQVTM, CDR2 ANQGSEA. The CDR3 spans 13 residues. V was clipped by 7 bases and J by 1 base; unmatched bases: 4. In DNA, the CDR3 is TGCAGCGGCGGACAGGGGAGGAACACTGAAGCTTTCTTT. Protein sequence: CSGGQGRNTEAFF.

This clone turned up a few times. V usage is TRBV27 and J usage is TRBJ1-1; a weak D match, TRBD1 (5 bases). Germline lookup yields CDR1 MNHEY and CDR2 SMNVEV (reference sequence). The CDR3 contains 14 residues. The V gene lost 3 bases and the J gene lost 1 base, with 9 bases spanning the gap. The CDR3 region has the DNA TGTGCCAGCAGTTTCTTCGACAGGAACACTGAAGCTTTCTTT. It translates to CASSFFDRNTEAFF.

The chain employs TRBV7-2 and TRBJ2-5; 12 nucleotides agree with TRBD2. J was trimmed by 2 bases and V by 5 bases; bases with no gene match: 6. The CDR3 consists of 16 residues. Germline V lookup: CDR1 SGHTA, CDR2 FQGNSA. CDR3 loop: CASSPSSGRAQETQYF. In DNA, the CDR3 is TGTGCCAGCAGCCCGTCTAGCGGGAGGGCACAAGAGACCCAGTACTTC.

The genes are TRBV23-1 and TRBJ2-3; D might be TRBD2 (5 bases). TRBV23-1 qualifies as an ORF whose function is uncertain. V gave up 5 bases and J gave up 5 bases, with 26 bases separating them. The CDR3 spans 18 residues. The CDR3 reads CASSTVSPDSDNGDTQYF. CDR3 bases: TGCGCCAGCAGTACCGTCAGTCCGGACTCTGACAACGGAGATACGCAGTATTTT.

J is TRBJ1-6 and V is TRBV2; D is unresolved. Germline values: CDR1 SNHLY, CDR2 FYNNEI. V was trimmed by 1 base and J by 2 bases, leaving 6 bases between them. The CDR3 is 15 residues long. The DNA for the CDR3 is TGTGCCAGCAGTGAAGGGAGACCCTATAATTCACCCCTCCACTTT. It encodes CASSEGRPYNSPLHF.

The CDR3 DNA sequence: TGTGCCAGCAGCGCGGGTCGACAGGCAAACAATGAGCAGTTCTTC. The encoded protein is CASSAGRQANNEQFF. The V and J genes are TRBV9 and TRBJ2-1; tentative D call: TRBD1 (6 bases). Germline V lookup: CDR1 SGDLS, CDR2 YYNGEE. The CDR3 covers 15 residues. V was cut by 3 bases and J by 5 bases, with 15 bases left in between.